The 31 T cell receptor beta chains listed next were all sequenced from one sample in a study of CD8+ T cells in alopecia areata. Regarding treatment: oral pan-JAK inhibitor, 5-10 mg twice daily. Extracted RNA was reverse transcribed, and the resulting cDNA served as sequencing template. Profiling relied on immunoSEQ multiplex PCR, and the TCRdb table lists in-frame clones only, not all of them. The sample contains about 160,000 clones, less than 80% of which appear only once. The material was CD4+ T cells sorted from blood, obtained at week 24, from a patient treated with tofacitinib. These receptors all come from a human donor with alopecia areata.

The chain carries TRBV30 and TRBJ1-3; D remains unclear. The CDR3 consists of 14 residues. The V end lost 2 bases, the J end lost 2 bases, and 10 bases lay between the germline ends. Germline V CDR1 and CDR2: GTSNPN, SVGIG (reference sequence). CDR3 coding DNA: TGTGCCTGGAGTTATCTTACCCCTGGAAACACCATATATTTT. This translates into CAWSYLTPGNTIYF.

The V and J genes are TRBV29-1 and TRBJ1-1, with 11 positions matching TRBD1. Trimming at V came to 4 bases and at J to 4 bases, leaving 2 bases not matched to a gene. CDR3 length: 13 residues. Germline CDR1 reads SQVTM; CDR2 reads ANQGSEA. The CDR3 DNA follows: TGCAGCGTTGGGGACAGGGGGAGCACTGAAGCTTTCTTT. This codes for CSVGDRGSTEAFF.

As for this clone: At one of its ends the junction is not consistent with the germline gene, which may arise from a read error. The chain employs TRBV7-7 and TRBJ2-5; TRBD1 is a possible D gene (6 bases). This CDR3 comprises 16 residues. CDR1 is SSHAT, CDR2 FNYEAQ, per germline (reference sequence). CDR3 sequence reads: CASSPGAGVLQETQYF. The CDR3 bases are TGTGCTAGCAGCCCCGGGGCAGGGGTCCTCCAAGAGACCCAGTACTTC.

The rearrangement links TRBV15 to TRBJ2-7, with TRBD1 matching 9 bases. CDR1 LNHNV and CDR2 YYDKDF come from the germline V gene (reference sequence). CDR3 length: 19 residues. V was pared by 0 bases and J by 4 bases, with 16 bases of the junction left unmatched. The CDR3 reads CATSRELSHGTGLFYEQYF. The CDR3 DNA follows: TGTGCCACCAGCAGAGAGCTTTCGCACGGGACAGGGCTTTTTTACGAGCAGTACTTC.

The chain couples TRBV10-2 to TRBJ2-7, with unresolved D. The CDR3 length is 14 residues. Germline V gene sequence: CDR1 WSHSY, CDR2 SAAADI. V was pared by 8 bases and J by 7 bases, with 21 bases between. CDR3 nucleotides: TGCGCCAGCGCAGGCTCGTCCACCACGCGGGAGCAGTACTTC. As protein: CASAGSSTTREQYF.

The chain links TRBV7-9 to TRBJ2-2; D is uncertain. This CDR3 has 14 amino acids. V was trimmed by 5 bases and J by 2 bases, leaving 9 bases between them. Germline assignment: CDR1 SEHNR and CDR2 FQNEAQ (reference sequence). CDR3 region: CASSPLPNTGELFF. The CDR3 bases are TGTGCCAGCAGCCCACTGCCTAACACCGGGGAGCTGTTTTTT.

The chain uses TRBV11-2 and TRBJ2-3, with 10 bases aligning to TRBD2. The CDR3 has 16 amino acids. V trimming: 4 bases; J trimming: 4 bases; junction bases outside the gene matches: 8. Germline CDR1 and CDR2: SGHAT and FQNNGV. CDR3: CASSYPSGGASDTQYF. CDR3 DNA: TGTGCCAGCAGCTACCCGAGCGGGGGGGCTTCAGATACGCAGTATTTT.

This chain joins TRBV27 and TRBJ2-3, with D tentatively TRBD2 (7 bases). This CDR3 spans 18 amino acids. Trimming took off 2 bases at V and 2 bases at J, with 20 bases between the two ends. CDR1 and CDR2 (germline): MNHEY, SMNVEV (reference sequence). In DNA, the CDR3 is TGTGCCAGCAGTTTAGGGGGAGGCGGGGGCATCAACACAGATACGCAGTATTTT. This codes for CASSLGGGGGINTDTQYF.

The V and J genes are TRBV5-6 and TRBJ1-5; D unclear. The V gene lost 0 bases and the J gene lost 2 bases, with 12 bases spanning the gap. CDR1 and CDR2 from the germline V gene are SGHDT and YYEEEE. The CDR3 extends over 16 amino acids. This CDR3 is CASSLAAASGNQPQHF. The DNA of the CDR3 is TGTGCCAGCAGCTTGGCCGCAGCCTCGGGCAATCAGCCCCAGCATTTT.

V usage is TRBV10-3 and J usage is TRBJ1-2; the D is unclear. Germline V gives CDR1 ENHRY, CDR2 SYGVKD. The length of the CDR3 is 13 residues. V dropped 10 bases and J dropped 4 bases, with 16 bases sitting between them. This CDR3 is CATYREELYGYTF. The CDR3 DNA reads TGTGCCACCTACAGAGAAGAGCTCTATGGCTACACCTTC.

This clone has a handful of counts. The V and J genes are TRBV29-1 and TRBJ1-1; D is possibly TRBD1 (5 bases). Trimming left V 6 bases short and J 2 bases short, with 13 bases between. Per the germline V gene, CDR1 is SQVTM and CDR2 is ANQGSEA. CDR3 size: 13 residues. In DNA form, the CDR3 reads TGCAGCGTCCCCAGGGAGATCAACACTGAAGCTTTCTTT. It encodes CSVPREINTEAFF.

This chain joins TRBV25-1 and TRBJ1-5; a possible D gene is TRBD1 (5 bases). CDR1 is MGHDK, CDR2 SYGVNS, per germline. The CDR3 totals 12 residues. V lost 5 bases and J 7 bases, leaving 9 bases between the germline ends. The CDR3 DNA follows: TGTGCCAGCAGTACAGGAATCCAGCCCCAGCATTTT. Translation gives CASSTGIQPQHF.

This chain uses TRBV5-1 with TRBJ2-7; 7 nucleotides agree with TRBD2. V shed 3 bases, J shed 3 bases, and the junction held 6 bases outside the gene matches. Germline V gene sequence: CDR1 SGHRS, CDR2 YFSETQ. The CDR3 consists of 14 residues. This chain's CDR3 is CASSSGSGIYEQYF. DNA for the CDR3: TGCGCCAGCAGCTCAGGAAGCGGGATCTACGAGCAGTACTTC.

CDR3 region: CSVRSDYGYTF. CDR3 bases: TGCAGTGTACGGTCTGACTATGGCTACACCTTC. This chain links TRBV20-1 with TRBJ1-2, with D unclear. CDR1 is DFQATT and CDR2 is SNEGSKA in the germline V gene (reference sequence). This CDR3 region has 11 residues. Trimming stripped 7 bases from V and 3 bases from J, with 9 bases between.

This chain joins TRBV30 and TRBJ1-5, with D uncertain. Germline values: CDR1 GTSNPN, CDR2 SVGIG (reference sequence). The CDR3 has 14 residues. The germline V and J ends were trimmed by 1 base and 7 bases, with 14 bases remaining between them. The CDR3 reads CAWSEMSGLQPQHF. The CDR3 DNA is TGTGCCTGGAGTGAAATGTCGGGTCTACAGCCCCAGCATTTT. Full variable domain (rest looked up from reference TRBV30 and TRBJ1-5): SQTIHQWPATLVQPVGSPLSLECTVEGTSNPNLYWYRQAAGRGLQLLFYSVGIGQISSEVPQNLSASRPQDRQFILSSKKLLLSDSGFYLCAWSEMSGLQPQHFGDGTRLSIL.

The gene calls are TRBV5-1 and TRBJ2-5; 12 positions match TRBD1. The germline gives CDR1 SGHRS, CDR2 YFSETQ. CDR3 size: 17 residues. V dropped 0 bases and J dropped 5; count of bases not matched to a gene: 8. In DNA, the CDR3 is TGCGCCAGCAGCTTGGCCGGAGGGACAGGGGGCCATGAGACCCAGTACTTC. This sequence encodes CASSLAGGTGGHETQYF.

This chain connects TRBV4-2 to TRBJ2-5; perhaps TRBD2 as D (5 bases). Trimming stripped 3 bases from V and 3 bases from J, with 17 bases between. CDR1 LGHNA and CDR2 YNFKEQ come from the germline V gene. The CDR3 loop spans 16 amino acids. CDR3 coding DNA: TGTGCCAGCAGCCATCCCCCGGGGAACGTCGAAGAGACCCAGTACTTC. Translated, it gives CASSHPPGNVEETQYF.

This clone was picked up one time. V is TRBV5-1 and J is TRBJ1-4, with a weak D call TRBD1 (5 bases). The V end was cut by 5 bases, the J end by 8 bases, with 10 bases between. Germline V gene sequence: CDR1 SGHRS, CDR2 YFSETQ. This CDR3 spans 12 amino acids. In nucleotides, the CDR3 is TGCGCCAGCAGACGGGACGACGAAAAACTGTTTTTT. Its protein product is CASRRDDEKLFF.

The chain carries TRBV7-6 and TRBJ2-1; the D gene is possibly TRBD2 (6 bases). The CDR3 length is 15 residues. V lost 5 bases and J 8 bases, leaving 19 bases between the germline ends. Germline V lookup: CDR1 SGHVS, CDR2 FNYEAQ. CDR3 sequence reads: CASSPKTLGGHEQFF. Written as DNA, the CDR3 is TGTGCCAGCAGCCCAAAGACCCTCGGAGGGCATGAGCAGTTCTTC. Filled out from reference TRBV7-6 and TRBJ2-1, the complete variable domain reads GAGVSQSPRYKVTKRGQDVALRCDPISGHVSLYWYRQALGQGPEFLTYFNYEAQQDKSGLPNDRFSAERPEGSISTLTIQRTEQRDSAMYRCASSPKTLGGHEQFFGPGTRLTVL.

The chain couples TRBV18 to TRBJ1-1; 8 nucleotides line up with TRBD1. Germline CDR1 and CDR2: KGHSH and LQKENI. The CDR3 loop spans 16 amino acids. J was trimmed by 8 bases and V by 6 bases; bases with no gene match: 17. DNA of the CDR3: TGTGCCAGCTCGACAATACTTACAGGGGGAAGAGACGAAGCTTTCTTT. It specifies CASSTILTGGRDEAFF.

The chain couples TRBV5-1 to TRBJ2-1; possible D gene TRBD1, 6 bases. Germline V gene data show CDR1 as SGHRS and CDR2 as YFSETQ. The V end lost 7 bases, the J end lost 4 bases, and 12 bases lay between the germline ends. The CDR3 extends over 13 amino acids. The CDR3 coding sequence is TGCGCCAGCGGGATGAGGGGGTACAATGAGCAGTTCTTC. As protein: CASGMRGYNEQFF.

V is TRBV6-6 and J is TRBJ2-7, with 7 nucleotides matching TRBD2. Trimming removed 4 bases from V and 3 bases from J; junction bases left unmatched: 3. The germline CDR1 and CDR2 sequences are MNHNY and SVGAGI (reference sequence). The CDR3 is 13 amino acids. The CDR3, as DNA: TGTGCCAGCAGTTGGCCGGGGGGCTACGAGCAGTACTTC. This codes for CASSWPGGYEQYF.

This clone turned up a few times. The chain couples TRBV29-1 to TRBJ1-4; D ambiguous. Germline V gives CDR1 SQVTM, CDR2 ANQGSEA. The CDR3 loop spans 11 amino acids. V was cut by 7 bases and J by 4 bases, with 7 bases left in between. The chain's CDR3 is CSADLNEKLFF. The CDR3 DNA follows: TGCAGCGCTGACCTTAATGAAAAACTGTTTTTT.

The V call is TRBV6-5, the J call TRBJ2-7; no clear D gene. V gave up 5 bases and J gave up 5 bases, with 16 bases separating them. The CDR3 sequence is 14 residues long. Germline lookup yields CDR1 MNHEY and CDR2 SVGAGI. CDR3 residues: CASSRRTLRDEQYF. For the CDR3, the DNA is TGTGCCAGCAGTCGACGGACCTTAAGGGACGAGCAGTACTTC.

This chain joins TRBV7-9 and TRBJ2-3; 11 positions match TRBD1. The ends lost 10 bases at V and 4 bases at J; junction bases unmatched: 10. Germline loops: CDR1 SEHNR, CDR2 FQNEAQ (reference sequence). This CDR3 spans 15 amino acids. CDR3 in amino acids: CATYRTGGASDTQYF. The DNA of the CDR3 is TGTGCCACCTACCGGACAGGGGGCGCATCAGATACGCAGTATTTT.

The CDR3 is CASSAPPFLDTQYF. CDR3 sequence (DNA): TGTGCCAGCAGCGCGCCCCCTTTCTTGGATACGCAGTATTTT. This chain connects TRBV6-5 to TRBJ2-3; no firm D call. The germline V and J ends were trimmed by 6 bases and 6 bases, with 16 bases remaining between them. Germline V gives CDR1 MNHEY, CDR2 SVGAGI. This CDR3 is 14 amino acids long.

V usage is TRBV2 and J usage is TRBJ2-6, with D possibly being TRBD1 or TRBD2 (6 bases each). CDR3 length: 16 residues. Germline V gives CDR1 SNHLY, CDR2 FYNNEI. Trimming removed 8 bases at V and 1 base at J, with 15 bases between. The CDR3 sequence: CASAATGTSGANVLTF. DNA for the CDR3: TGTGCCAGCGCTGCCACAGGGACTTCTGGGGCCAACGTCCTGACTTTC.

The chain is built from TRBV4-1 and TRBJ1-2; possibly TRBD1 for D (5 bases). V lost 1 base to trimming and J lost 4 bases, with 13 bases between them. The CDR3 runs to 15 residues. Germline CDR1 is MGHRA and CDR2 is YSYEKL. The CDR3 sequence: CASSQAKTDFYGYTF. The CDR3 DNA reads TGCGCCAGCAGCCAAGCCAAGACAGATTTCTATGGCTACACCTTC.

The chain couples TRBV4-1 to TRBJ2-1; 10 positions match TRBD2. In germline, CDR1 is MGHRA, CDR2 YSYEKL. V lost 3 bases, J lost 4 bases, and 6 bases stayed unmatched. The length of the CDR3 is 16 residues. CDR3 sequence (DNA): TGCGCCAGCAGCCAGGGCTTAGCGGGGGGATACAATGAGCAGTTCTTC. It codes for CASSQGLAGGYNEQFF.

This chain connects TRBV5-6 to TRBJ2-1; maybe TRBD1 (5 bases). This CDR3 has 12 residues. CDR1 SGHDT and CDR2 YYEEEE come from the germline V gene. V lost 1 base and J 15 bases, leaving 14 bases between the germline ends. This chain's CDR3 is CASSLFGHTAFF. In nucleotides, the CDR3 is TGTGCCAGCAGCTTGTTCGGACACACGGCGTTCTTC.

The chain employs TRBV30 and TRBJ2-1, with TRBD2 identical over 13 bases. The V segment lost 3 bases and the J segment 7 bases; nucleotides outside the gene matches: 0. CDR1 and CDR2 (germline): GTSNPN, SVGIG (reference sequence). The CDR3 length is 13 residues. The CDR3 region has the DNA TGTGCCTGGAGACTAGCGGGGGGGAATGAGCAGTTCTTC. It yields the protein CAWRLAGGNEQFF.